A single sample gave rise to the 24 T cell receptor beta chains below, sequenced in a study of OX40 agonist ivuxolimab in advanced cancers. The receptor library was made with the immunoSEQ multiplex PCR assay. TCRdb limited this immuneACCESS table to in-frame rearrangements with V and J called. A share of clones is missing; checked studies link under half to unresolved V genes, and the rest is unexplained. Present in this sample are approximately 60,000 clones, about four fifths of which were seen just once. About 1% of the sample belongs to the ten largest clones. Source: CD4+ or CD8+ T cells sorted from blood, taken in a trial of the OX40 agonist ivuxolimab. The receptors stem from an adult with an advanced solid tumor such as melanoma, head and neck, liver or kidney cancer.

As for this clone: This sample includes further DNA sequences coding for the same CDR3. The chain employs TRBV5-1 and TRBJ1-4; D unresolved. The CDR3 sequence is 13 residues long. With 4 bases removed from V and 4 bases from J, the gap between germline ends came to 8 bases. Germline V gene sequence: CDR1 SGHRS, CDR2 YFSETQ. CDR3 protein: CASSPGSNEKLFF. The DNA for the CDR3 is TGCGCCAGCAGCCCAGGTAGTAATGAAAAACTGTTTTTT.

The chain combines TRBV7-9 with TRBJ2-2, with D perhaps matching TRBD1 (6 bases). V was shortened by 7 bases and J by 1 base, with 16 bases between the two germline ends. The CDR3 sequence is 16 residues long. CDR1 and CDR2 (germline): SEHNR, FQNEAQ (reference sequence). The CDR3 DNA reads TGTGCCAGCACCGGTAGGACAGCGAGGAACACCGGGGAGCTGTTTTTT. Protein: CASTGRTARNTGELFF.

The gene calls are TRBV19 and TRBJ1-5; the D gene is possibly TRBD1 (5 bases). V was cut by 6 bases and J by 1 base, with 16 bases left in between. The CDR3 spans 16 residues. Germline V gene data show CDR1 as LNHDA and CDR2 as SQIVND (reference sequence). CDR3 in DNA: TGTGCCAGTAGCCTCTTGGGGGGTCCAAGCAATCAGCCCCAGCATTTT. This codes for CASSLLGGPSNQPQHF.

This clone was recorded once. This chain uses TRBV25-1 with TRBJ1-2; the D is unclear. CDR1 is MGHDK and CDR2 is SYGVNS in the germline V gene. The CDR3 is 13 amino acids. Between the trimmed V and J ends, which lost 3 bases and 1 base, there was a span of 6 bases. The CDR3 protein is CASSEIGNYGYTF. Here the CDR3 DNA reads TGTGCCAGCAGTGAGATCGGTAACTATGGCTACACCTTC.

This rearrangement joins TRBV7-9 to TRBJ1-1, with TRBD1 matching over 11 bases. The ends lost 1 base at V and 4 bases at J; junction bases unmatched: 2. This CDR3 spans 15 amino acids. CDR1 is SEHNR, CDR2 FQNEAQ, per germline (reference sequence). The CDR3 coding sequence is TGTGCCAGCAGCTTAGTGGGGACAGGGGGCACTGAAGCTTTCTTT. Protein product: CASSLVGTGGTEAFF. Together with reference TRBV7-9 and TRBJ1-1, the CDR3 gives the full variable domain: DTGVSQNPRHKITKRGQNVTFRCDPISEHNRLYWYRQTLGQGPEFLTYFQNEAQLEKSRLLSDRFSAERPKGSFSTLEIQRTEQGDSAMYLCASSLVGTGGTEAFFGQGTRLTVV.

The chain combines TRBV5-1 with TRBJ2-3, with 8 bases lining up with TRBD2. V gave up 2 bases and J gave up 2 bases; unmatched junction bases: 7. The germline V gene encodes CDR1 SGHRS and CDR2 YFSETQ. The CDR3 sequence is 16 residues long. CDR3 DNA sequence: TGCGCCAGCAGCTTCCGAGCGGGGGCCCTCACAGATACGCAGTATTTT. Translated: CASSFRAGALTDTQYF.

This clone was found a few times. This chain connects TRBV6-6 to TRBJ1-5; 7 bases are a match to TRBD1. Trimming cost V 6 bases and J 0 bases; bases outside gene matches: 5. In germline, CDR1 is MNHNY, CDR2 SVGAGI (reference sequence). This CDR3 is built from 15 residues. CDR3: CASSRDSNSNQPQHF. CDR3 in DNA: TGTGCCAGCAGCAGGGACAGTAATAGCAATCAGCCCCAGCATTTT.

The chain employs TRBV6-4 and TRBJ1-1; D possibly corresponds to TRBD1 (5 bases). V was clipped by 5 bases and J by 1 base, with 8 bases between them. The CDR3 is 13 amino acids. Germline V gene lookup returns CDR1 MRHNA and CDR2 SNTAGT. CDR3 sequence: CASSLDRNTEAFF. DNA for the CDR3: TGTGCCAGCAGTCTTGACAGGAACACTGAAGCTTTCTTT.

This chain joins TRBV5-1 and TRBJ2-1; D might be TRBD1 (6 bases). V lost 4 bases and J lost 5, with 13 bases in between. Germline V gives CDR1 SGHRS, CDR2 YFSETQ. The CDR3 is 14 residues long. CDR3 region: CASSPPRTDNEQFF. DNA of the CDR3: TGCGCCAGCAGCCCCCCGAGGACAGACAATGAGCAGTTCTTC. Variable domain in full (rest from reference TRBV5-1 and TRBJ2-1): KAGVTQTPRYLIKTRGQQVTLSCSPISGHRSVSWYQQTPGQGLQFLFEYFSETQRNKGNFPGRFSGRQFSNSRSEMNVSTLELGDSALYLCASSPPRTDNEQFFGPGTRLTVL.

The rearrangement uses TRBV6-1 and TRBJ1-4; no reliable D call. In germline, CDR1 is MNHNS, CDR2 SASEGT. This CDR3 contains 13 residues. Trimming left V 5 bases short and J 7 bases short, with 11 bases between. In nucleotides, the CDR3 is TGTGCCAGCAGTTCTATTGGTCTTGAAAAACTGTTTTTT. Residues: CASSSIGLEKLFF.

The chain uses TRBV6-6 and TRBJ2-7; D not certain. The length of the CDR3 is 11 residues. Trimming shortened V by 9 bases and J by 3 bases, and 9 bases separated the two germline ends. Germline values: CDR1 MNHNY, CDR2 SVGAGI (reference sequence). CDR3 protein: CASTDFYEQYF. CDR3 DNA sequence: TGTGCCAGTACGGATTTCTACGAGCAGTACTTC.

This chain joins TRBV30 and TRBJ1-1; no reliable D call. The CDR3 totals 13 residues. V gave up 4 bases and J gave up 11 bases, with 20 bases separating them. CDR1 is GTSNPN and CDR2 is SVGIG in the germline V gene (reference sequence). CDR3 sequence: CAWTPGLELVAFF. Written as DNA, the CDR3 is TGTGCCTGGACCCCTGGCCTCGAGCTTGTTGCTTTCTTT.

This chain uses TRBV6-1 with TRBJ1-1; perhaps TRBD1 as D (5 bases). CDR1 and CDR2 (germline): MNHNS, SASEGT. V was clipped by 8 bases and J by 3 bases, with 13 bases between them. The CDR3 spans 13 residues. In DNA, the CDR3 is TGTGCCAGCGGCGGGGGGTCGGACACTGAAGCTTTCTTT. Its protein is CASGGGSDTEAFF.

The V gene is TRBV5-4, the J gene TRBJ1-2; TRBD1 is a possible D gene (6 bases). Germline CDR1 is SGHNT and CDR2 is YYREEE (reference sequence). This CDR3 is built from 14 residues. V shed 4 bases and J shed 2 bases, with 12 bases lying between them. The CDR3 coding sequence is TGTGCCAGCAGCCCGGGGGCGGAGAACTATGGCTACACCTTC. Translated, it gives CASSPGAENYGYTF.

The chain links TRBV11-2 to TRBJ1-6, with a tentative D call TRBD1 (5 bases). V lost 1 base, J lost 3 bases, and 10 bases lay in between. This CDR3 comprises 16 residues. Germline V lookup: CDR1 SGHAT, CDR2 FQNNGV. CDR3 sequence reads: CASSLGRADYNSPLHF. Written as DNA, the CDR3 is TGTGCCAGCAGCTTAGGCAGGGCGGACTATAATTCACCCCTCCACTTT.

CDR3 loop: CASSLRTSAAGELFF. The CDR3 bases are TGTGCCAGCAGCCTCAGGACTAGCGCTGCCGGGGAGCTGTTTTTT. The chain couples TRBV7-2 to TRBJ2-2, with TRBD2 matching 9 bases. The length of the CDR3 is 15 residues. The germline gives CDR1 SGHTA, CDR2 FQGNSA. V trimming: 5 bases; J trimming: 6 bases; junction bases outside the gene matches: 7.

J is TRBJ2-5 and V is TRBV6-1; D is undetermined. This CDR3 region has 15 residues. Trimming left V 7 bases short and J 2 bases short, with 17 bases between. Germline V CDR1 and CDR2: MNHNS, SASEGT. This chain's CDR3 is CASKLASQVQETQYF. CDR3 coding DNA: TGTGCCAGCAAATTGGCCTCCCAGGTGCAAGAGACCCAGTACTTC.

The DNA for the CDR3 is TGTGCCAGCAGCCCCGCCAGGGAGAACACCGGGGAGCTGTTTTTT. Protein product: CASSPARENTGELFF. J is TRBJ2-2 and V is TRBV5-4; the D gene is possibly TRBD1 (5 bases). V was cut by 4 bases and J by 1 base, with 11 bases left in between. The CDR3 sequence is 15 residues long. From germline, CDR1 is SGHNT and CDR2 YYREEE (reference sequence).

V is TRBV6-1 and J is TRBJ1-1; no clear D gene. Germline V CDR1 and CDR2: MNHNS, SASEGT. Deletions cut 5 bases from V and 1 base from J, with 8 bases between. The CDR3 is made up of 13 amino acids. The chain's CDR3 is CASSQPTNTEAFF. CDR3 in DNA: TGTGCCAGCAGTCAGCCCACGAACACTGAAGCTTTCTTT.

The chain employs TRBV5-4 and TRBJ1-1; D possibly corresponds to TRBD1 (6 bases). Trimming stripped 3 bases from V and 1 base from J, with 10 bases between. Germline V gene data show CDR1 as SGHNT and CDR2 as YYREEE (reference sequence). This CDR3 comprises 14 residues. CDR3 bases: TGTGCCAGCAGCTCCAGGACAGAGAACACTGAAGCTTTCTTT. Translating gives CASSSRTENTEAFF.

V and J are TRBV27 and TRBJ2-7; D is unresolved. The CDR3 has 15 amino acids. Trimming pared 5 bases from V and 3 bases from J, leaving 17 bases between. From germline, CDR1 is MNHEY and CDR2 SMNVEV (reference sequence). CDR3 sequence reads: CASSALGLVDYEQYF. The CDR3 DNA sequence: TGTGCCAGCAGTGCCTTGGGCCTCGTTGACTACGAGCAGTACTTC.

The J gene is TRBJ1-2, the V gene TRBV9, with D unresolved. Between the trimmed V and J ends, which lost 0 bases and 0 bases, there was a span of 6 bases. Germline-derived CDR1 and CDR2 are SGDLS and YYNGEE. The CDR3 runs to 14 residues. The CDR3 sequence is CASSVGTANYGYTF. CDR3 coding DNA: TGTGCCAGCAGCGTAGGAACAGCTAACTATGGCTACACCTTC.

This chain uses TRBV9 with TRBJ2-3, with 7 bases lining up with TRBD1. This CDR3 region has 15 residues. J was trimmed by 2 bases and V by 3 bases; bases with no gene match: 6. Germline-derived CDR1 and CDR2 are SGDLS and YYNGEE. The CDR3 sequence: CASSAQGQHTDTQYF. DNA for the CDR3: TGTGCCAGCAGCGCGCAGGGACAGCACACAGATACGCAGTATTTT.

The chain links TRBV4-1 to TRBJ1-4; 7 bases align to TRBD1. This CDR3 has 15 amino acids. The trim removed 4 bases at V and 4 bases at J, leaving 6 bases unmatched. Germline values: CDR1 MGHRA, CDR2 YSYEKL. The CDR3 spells CASSLTGTVNEKLFF. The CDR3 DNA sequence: TGCGCCAGCAGCCTTACCGGGACAGTTAATGAAAAACTGTTTTTT.